The next 25 T cell receptor beta chains were all read from a single sample in a study of regulatory T cells in long-lasting Graves disease. Investigators prepared the TCR beta libraries by applying iRepertoire HTBI primers and Arm-PCR of CDR3 regions. TCRdb independently ran MiXCR on the multiplex PCR reads; one entry per CDR3 protein. Found here are some 340,000 distinct CDR3 sequences, 20% to 25% of them singletons; the top ten hold approximately 28%. Regarding time point: persistent/refractory GD, antithyroid drugs over 5 years with positive TRAb. PBMC-extracted RNA yielded the TCR library. The sequences come from peripheral blood mononuclear cells (PBMCs), collected when the disease was refractory, from a patient treated with antithyroid drugs. These receptors all come from a woman aged 40 to 50 with Graves disease.

This clonotype is medium-sized. This chain links TRBV28 with TRBJ1-5; D is undetermined. The CDR3 loop spans 11 amino acids. Germline lookup yields CDR1 MDHEN and CDR2 SYDVKM. Trimming pared 4 bases from V and 5 bases from J, leaving 3 bases between. CDR3 nucleotides: TGTGCCAGCAGTTCATATCAGCCCCAGCATTTT. Translating it yields CASSSYQPQHF.

V is TRBV4-2 and J is TRBJ1-4; D remains unclear. Germline V CDR1 and CDR2: LGHNA, YNFKEQ. The CDR3 covers 16 residues. Trimming removed 0 bases at V and 4 bases at J, with 12 bases between. CDR3 region: CASSQDITGLNEKLFF. The CDR3 nucleotides read TGTGCCAGCAGCCAAGACATCACCGGCCTTAATGAAAAACTGTTTTTT.

The CDR3 here is CASSLRGGRSKGGNTEAFF. The CDR3 DNA is TGTGCCAGCAGCCTCAGAGGCGGCAGATCGAAGGGGGGGAACACTGAAGCTTTCTTT. The chain is built from TRBV14 and TRBJ1-1; a possible D gene is TRBD1 (6 bases). The length of the CDR3 is 19 residues. Looked up from germline, CDR1 is SGHDN and CDR2 is FVKESK. V was shortened by 4 bases and J by 1 base, with 25 bases between the two germline ends.

The sample holds a few counts of this clonotype. The chain joins TRBV27 to TRBJ2-6; either TRBD1 or TRBD2 may fit D (6 bases each). Trimming took 7 bases from V and 2 from J, leaving 15 bases between them. Germline V gives CDR1 MNHEY, CDR2 SMNVEV (reference sequence). The CDR3 has 16 amino acids. The CDR3 DNA sequence: TGTGCCAGCACCCGTAGGGGGGCTGCTGGGGCCAACGTCCTGACTTTC. The encoded protein is CASTRRGAAGANVLTF.

J is TRBJ2-3 and V is TRBV28; D is perhaps TRBD1 (5 bases). Germline V gene data show CDR1 as MDHEN and CDR2 as SYDVKM. The CDR3 has 16 residues. The germline V and J ends were trimmed by 6 bases and 0 bases, with 16 bases remaining between them. CDR3 protein: CASSPIPRVSTDTQYF. The CDR3 DNA reads as TGTGCCAGCAGCCCGATCCCCAGGGTTAGCACAGATACGCAGTATTTT.

This chain joins TRBV2 and TRBJ2-7; 11 bases match TRBD2. This CDR3 has 14 residues. Germline V gives CDR1 SNHLY, CDR2 FYNNEI. The V segment lost 6 bases and the J segment 2 bases; nucleotides outside the gene matches: 3. The chain's CDR3 is CASRTLAGAYEQYF. The CDR3 DNA reads as TGTGCCAGCAGGACACTAGCGGGGGCCTACGAGCAGTACTTC.

At least ten counts were recorded for this clonotype. The chain joins TRBV6-2 or TRBV6-3 to TRBJ1-1; D is uncertain. Germline V gene sequence: CDR1 MNHEY, CDR2 SVGEGT. The length of the CDR3 is 14 residues. V was pared by 4 bases and J by 0 bases, with 9 bases between. CDR3 sequence: CASSSRTVNTEAFF. The DNA for the CDR3 is TGTGCCAGCAGTTCCCGGACGGTGAACACTGAAGCTTTCTTT.

J is TRBJ2-7 and V is TRBV13; 10 bases line up with TRBD2. The V gene's germline CDR1 is PRHDT and CDR2 FYEKMQ (reference sequence). The CDR3 spans 14 residues. J gave up 3 bases and V 5 bases, and 4 bases lay outside the gene matches. For the CDR3, the DNA is TGTGCCAGCAGCCAGGGACTAGCGAACTACGAGCAGTACTTC. Amino acid sequence: CASSQGLANYEQYF.

The chain combines TRBV30 with TRBJ1-1, with 7 bases fitting TRBD1. The CDR3 is 14 amino acids. The junction had 6 bases not matched to a gene; V was cut back by 5 bases and J by 0 bases. CDR1 and CDR2 from the germline V gene are GTSNPN and SVGIG (reference sequence). CDR3 DNA: TGTGCCTGGGGAGACAGGGCCATGAACACTGAAGCTTTCTTT. Protein sequence: CAWGDRAMNTEAFF. Filled out from reference TRBV30 and TRBJ1-1, the complete variable domain reads SQTIHQWPATLVQPVGSPLSLECTVEGTSNPNLYWYRQAAGRGLQLLFYSVGIGQISSEVPQNLSASRPQDRQFILSSKKLLLSDSGFYLCAWGDRAMNTEAFFGQGTRLTVV.

The V and J genes are TRBV30 and TRBJ2-2; D tentatively fits TRBD1 or TRBD2 (6 bases each). Germline V gene lookup returns CDR1 GTSNPN and CDR2 SVGIG (reference sequence). The CDR3 is 15 amino acids. The V and J ends lost 0 bases and 3 bases respectively, with 11 bases between them. The CDR3 sequence is CAWSVGGRDTGELFF. The CDR3 DNA follows: TGTGCCTGGAGTGTCGGGGGCAGGGACACCGGGGAGCTGTTTTTT.

The chain recombines TRBV6-2 or TRBV6-3 with TRBJ1-5; the D gene is possibly TRBD1 (5 bases). The V end was cut by 2 bases, the J end by 0 bases, with 8 bases between. CDR1 and CDR2 from the germline V gene are MNHEY and SVGEGT. The CDR3 is 15 amino acids. CDR3 sequence (DNA): TGTGCCAGCAGTTACGTGGGGGATAGCAATCAGCCCCAGCATTTT. Amino acids: CASSYVGDSNQPQHF.

The J gene is TRBJ2-7, the V gene TRBV6-9; D might be TRBD1 (6 bases). Trimming pared 3 bases from V and 4 bases from J, leaving 16 bases between. Looked up from germline, CDR1 is MNHGY and CDR2 is SVAAGI. This CDR3 is built from 15 residues. The CDR3 region is CASSYTDSLLYEQYF. The CDR3 coding sequence is TGTGCCAGCAGTTACACGGACAGCCTTCTGTACGAGCAGTACTTC.

For this clonotype: A much larger clone sits a single nucleotide away, making a read error possible. The chain links TRBV2 to TRBJ2-4; D may be TRBD1 (5 bases). The V gene's germline CDR1 is SNHLY and CDR2 FYNNEI. The CDR3 totals 15 residues. CDR3 DNA: TGTGCCAGCAGTTTATTCGACAGAGCCAAAAACATTCAGTGCTTC. Its protein is CASSLFDRAKNIQCF.

The V call is TRBV28, the J call TRBJ2-2; possibly TRBD1 for D (6 bases). The CDR3 covers 14 residues. Per germline, CDR1 MDHEN and CDR2 SYDVKM. V lost 5 bases and J lost 6, with 13 bases in between. CDR3 region: CASSPNNRAGELFF. The CDR3 bases are TGTGCCAGCAGTCCCAACAACAGGGCCGGGGAGCTGTTTTTT. Using reference TRBV28 and TRBJ2-2 for the parts outside the CDR3, the full variable domain is DVKVTQSSRYLVKRTGEKVFLECVQDMDHENMFWYRQDPGLGLRLIYFSYDVKMKEKGDIPEGYSVSREKKERFSLILESASTNQTSMYLCASSPNNRAGELFFGEGSRLTVL.

The J gene is TRBJ1-3, the V gene TRBV7-9; D possibly corresponds to TRBD1 (5 bases). The V end was cut by 5 bases, the J end by 2 bases, with 13 bases between. Germline V gene lookup returns CDR1 SEHNR and CDR2 FQNEAQ (reference sequence). There are 15 residues in the CDR3. As DNA, the CDR3 is TGTGCCAGCAGCCTGAGTCCGGGGCCTGGAAACACCATATATTTT. Translating gives CASSLSPGPGNTIYF.

This clonotype was counted many times. In nucleotides, the CDR3 is TGCAGTGCTTCGGGGATTCTTAATCAGCCCCAGCATTTT. This translates into CSASGILNQPQHF. The V gene is TRBV20-1, the J gene TRBJ1-5; D is unresolved. The CDR3 consists of 13 residues. V was trimmed by 5 bases and J by 4 bases, leaving 12 bases between them. Looked up from germline, CDR1 is DFQATT and CDR2 is SNEGSKA (reference sequence).

This clonotype came up a few times. V gene TRBV4-1 combines with J gene TRBJ1-2; D not resolved. The ends were cut back, 3 bases at V and 8 bases at J, with 19 bases in the middle. Germline V gives CDR1 MGHRA, CDR2 YSYEKL. The CDR3 has 15 residues. The CDR3 DNA is TGCGCCAGCAGCCAGCCTCGGTCCACAGCTTGGGGCTACACCTTC. This translates into CASSQPRSTAWGYTF.

A note on this clonotype: This likely traces to a read error, being one base from a far larger clone. The chain is built from TRBV6-5 and TRBJ1-4, with 8 bases aligning to TRBD1. CDR1 is MNHEY and CDR2 is SVGAGI in the germline V gene. The CDR3 is 14 residues long. CDR3 coding DNA: TGTGCCCGCAGTTTACTAGGGACAGGTGAAAAACTGTTTTTT. Its translation is CARSLLGTGEKLFF.

The chain has TRBV5-6 and TRBJ2-7, with D uncertain. The CDR3 is made up of 14 amino acids. The germline gives CDR1 SGHDT, CDR2 YYEEEE. The V end lost 1 base, the J end lost 3 bases, and 11 bases lay between the germline ends. This chain's CDR3 is CASSLLQEYYEQYF. The CDR3 coding sequence is TGTGCCAGCAGCTTGCTCCAAGAGTACTACGAGCAGTACTTC.

This clonotype was detected many times. The V and J genes are TRBV6-9 and TRBJ1-1, with TRBD1 as a possible D gene (5 bases). This CDR3 is 15 amino acids long. V was clipped by 3 bases and J by 6 bases, with 17 bases between them. The germline V gene has CDR1 MNHGY and CDR2 SVAAGI. The chain's CDR3 is CASSYPREGLAEAFF. The DNA for the CDR3 is TGTGCCAGCAGTTACCCCAGGGAGGGGCTGGCTGAAGCTTTCTTT.

In its sample, this clonotype was seen a few times. A much bigger clone sits one base away, suggesting this may be a read error. V gene TRBV11-2 combines with J gene TRBJ2-7; TRBD2 agrees at 7 bases. Germline CDR1 reads SGHAT; CDR2 reads FQNNGV. The CDR3 loop spans 13 amino acids. CDR3 sequence: CASRASGSYEQHF. The CDR3 region has the DNA TGTGCCAGCAGGGCTAGCGGCTCCTACGAGCAGCACTTC.

The chain links TRBV5-1 to TRBJ2-5; the D gene could be TRBD1 or TRBD2 (5 bases each). V was pared by 2 bases and J by 3 bases, with 8 bases between. Looked up from germline, CDR1 is SGHRS and CDR2 is YFSETQ. The length of the CDR3 is 13 residues. The CDR3 nucleotides are TGCGCCAGCAGCTTCGAGGGGAAAGAGACCCAGTACTTC. Translation gives CASSFEGKETQYF.

Only a few counts were recorded for this clonotype. The CDR3 spells CASGHSAYEQYF. For the CDR3, the DNA is TGCGCCAGCGGTCACTCCGCCTACGAGCAGTACTTC. The chain uses TRBV10-1 and TRBJ2-7, with no clear D. V lost 8 bases to trimming and J lost 2 bases, with 10 bases between them. Germline lookup yields CDR1 WNHNN and CDR2 SYGVQD (reference sequence). The CDR3 has 12 amino acids.

This clonotype appeared many times. The V and J genes are TRBV27 and TRBJ1-6; no reliable D call. Trimming took 3 bases from V and 5 from J, leaving 8 bases between them. CDR1 MNHEY and CDR2 SMNVEV come from the germline V gene (reference sequence). This CDR3 has 14 residues. CDR3 nucleotides: TGTGCCAGCAGTTTGGTGTCCAATAATTCACCCCTCCACTTT. This gives the protein CASSLVSNNSPLHF.

This clonotype was picked up many times. The chain couples TRBV2 to TRBJ2-7; D is unresolved. Germline lookup yields CDR1 SNHLY and CDR2 FYNNEI. The CDR3 consists of 13 residues. The ends were cut back, 3 bases at V and 0 bases at J, with 6 bases in the middle. CDR3 protein: CASSDPSSYEQYF. Written as DNA, the CDR3 is TGTGCCAGCAGTGACCCAAGCTCCTACGAGCAGTACTTC.